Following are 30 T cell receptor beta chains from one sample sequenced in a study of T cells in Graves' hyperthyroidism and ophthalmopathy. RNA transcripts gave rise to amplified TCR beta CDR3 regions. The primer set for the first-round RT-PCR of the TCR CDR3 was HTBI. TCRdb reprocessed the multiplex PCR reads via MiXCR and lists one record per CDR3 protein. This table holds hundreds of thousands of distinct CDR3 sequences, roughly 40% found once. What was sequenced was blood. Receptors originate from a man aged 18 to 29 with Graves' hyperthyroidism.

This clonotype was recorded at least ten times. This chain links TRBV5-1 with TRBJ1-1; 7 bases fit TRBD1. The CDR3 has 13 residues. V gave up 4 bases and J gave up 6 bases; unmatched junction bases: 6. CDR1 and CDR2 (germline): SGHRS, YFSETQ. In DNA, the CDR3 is TGCGCCAGCAGCGGAACAGGGGCTCCTGAAGCTTTCTTT. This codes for CASSGTGAPEAFF.

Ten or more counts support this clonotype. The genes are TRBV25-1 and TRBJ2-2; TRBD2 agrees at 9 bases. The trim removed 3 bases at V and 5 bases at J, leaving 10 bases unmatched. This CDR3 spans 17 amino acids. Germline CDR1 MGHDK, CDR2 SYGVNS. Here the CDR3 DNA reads TGTGCCAGCAGTGATTGGCGGGGGGGCCGAGTAACCGGGGAGCTGTTTTTT. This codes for CASSDWRGGRVTGELFF.

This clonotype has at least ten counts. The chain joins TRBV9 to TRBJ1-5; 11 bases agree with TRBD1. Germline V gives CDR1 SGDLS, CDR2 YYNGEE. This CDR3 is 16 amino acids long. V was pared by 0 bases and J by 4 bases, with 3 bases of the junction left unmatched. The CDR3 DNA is TGTGCCAGCAGCGTAGGGGACAGGGGGGAAAATCAGCCCCAGCATTTT. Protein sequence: CASSVGDRGENQPQHF.

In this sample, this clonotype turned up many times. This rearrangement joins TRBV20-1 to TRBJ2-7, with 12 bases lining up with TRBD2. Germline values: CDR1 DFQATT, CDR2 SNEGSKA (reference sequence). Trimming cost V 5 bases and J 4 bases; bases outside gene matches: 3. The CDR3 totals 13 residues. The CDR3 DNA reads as TGCAGTGCTCGACTAGCGGGAGTGTACGAGCAGTACTTC. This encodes CSARLAGVYEQYF.

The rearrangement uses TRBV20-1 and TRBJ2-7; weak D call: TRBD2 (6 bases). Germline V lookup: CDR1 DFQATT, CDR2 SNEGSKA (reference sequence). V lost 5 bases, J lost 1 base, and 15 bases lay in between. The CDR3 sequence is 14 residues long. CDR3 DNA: TGCAGTGCTCCCTATTACGGGGGTTCCTACGAGCAGTACTTC. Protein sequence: CSAPYYGGSYEQYF.

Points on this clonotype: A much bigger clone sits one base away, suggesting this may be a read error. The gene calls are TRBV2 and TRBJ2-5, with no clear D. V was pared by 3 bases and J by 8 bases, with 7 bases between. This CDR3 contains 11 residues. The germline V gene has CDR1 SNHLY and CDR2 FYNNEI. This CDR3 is CASSEPGTQYF. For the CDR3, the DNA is TGTGCCAGCAGTGAGCCCGGCACCCAGTACTTC.

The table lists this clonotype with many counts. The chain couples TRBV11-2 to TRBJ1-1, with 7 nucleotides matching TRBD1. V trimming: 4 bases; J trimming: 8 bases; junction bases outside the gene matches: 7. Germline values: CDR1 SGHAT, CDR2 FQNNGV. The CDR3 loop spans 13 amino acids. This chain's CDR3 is CASSSQGGLEAFF. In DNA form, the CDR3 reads TGTGCCAGCAGCTCGCAGGGGGGCCTAGAAGCTTTCTTT.

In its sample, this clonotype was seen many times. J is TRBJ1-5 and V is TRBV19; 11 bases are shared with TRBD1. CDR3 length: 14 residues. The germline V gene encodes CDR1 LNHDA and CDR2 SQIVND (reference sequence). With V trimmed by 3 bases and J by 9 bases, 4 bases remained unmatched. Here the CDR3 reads CASSIGQGALPQHF. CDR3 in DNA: TGTGCCAGTAGTATTGGACAGGGGGCCCTGCCCCAGCATTTT.

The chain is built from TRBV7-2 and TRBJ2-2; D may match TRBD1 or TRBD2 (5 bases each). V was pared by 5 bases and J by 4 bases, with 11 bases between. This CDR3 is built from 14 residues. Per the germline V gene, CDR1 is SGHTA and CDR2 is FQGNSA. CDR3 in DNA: TGTGCCAGCAGCCCCGGGACCATCACCGGGGAGCTGTTTTTT. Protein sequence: CASSPGTITGELFF.

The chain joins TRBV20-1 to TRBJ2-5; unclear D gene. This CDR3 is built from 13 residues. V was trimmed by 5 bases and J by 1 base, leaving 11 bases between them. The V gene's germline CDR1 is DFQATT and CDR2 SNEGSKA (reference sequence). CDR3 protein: CSALGNIQETQYF. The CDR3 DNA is TGCAGTGCTTTGGGGAACATCCAAGAGACCCAGTACTTC.

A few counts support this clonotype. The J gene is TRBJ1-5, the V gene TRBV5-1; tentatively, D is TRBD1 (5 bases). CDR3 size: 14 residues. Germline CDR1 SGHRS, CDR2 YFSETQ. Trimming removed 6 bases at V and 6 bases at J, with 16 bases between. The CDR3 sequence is CASIQGREVQPQHF. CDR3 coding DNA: TGCGCCAGCATCCAGGGCAGGGAAGTTCAGCCCCAGCATTTT.

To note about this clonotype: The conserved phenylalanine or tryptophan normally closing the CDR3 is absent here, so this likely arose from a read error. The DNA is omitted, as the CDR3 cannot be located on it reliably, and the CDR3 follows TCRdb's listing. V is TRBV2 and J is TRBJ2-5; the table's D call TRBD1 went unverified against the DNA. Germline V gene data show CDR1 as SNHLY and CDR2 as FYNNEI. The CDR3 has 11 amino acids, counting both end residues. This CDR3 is CASRKDRDHYY.

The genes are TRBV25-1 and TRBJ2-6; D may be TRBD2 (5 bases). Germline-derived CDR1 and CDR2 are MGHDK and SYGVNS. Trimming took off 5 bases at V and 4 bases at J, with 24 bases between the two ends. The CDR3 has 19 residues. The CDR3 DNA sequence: TGTGCCAGCAGTCACCTCAGGAGGTCGGGTCTGGAAGGGGCCAACGTCCTGACTTTC. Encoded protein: CASSHLRRSGLEGANVLTF. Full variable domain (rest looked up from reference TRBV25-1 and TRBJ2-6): EADIYQTPRYLVIGTGKKITLECSQTMGHDKMYWYQQDPGMELHLIHYSYGVNSTEKGDLSSESTVSRIRTEHFPLTLESARPSHTSQYLCASSHLRRSGLEGANVLTFGAGSRLTVL.

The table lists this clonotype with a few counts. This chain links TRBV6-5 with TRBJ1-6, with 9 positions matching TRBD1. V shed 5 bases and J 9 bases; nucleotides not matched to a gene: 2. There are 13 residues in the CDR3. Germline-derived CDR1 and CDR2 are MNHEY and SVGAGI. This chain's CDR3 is CASSTGGGSPLHF. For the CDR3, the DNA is TGTGCCAGCAGTACAGGGGGCGGTTCACCCCTCCACTTT.

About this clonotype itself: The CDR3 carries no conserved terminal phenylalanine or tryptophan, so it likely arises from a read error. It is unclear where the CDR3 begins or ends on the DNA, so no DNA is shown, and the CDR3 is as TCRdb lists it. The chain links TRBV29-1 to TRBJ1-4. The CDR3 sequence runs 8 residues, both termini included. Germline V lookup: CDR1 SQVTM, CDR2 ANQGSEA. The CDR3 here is CSVESQTI.

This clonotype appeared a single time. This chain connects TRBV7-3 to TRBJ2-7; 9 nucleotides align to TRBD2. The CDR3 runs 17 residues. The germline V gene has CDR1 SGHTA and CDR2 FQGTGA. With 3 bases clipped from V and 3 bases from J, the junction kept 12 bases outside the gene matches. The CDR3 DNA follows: TGTGCCAGCAGCTTTGAGGGACTAGCAAAACTACACTACGAGCAGTACTTC. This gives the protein CASSFEGLAKLHYEQYF.

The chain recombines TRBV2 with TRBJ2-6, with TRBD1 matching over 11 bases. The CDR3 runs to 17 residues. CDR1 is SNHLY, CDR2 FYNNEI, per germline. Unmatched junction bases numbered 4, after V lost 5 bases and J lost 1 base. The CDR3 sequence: CASSWDRGTSGANVLTF. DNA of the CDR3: TGTGCCAGCAGTTGGGACAGGGGGACTTCTGGGGCCAACGTCCTGACTTTC.

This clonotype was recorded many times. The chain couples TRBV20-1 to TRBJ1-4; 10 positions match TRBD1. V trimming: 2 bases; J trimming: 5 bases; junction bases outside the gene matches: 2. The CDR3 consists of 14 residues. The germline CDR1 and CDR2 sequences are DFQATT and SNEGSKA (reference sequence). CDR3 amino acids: CSARPDRGNEKLFF. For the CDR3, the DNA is TGCAGTGCTAGACCGGACAGGGGGAATGAAAAACTGTTTTTT.

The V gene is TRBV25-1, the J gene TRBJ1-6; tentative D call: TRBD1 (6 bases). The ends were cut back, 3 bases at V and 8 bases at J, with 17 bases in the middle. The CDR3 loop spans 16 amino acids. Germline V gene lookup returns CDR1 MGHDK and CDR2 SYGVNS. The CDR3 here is CASSEVSGRGHSPLHF. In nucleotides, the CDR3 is TGTGCCAGCAGTGAGGTATCGGGCAGGGGACATTCACCCCTCCACTTT.

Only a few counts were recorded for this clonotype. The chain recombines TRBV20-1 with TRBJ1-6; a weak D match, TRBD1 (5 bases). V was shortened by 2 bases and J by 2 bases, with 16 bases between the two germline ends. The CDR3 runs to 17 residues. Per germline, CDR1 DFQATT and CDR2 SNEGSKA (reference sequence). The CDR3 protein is CSARREGRVTYNSPLHF. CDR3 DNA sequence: TGCAGTGCTAGAAGGGAGGGCAGGGTAACCTATAATTCACCCCTCCACTTT.

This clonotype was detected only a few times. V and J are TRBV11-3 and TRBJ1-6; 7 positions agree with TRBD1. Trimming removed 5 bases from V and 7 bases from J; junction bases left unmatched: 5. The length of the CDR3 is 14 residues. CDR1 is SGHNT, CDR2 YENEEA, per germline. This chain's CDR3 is CASSQETGNSPLHF. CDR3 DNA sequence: TGTGCCAGCAGCCAAGAGACAGGGAATTCACCCCTCCACTTT.

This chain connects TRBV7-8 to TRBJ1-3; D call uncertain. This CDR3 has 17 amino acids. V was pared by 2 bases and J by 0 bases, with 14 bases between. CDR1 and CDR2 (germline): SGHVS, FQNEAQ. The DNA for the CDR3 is TGTGCCAGCAGCTTATACGAGACGGCGAGCTCTGGAAACACCATATATTTT. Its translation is CASSLYETASSGNTIYF.

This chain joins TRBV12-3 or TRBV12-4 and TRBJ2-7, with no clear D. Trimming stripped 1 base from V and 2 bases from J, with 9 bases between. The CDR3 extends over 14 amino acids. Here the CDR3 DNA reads TGTGCCAGCAGTTTAGGGGCAGACGCCTACGAGCAGTACTTC. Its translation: CASSLGADAYEQYF.

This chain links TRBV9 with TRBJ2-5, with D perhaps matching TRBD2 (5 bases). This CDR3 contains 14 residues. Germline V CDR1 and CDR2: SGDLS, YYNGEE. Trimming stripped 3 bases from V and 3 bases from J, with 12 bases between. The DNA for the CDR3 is TGTGCCAGCAGCGCATGGTGGGGAGAAGAGACCCAGTACTTC. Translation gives CASSAWWGEETQYF.

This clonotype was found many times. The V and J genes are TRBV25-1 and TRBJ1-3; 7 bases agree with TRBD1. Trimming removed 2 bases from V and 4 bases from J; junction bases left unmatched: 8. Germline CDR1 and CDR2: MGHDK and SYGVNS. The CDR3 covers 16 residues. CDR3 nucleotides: TGTGCCAGCAGTGAACCCGACAGGGCTGGCGGAAACACCATATATTTT. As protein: CASSEPDRAGGNTIYF.

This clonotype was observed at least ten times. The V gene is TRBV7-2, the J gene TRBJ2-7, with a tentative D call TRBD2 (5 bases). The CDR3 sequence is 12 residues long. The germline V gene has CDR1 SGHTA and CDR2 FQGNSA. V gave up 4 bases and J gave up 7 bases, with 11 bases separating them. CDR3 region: CASSYRGKEQYF. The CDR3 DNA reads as TGTGCCAGCAGCTATCGAGGGAAGGAGCAGTACTTC.

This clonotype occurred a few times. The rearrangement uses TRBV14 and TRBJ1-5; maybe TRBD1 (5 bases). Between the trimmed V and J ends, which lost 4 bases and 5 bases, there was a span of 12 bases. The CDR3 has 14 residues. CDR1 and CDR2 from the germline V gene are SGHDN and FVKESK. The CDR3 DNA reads TGTGCCAGCAGCCCCGGGACGTCTGATCAGCCCCAGCATTTT. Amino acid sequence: CASSPGTSDQPQHF.

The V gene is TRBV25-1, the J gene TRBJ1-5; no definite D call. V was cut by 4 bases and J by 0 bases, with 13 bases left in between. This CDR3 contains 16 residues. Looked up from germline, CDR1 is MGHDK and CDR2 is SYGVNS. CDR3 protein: CASSGGVGYSNQPQHF. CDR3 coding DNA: TGTGCCAGCAGTGGTGGAGTGGGGTATAGCAATCAGCCCCAGCATTTT.

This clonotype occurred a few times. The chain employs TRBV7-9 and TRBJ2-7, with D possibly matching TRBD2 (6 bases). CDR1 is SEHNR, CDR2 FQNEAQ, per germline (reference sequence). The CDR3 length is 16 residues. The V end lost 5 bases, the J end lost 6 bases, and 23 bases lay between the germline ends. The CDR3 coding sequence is TGTGCCAGCAGCCAAACGGCGGGGAGGCCACCGGGCGAGCAGTACTTC. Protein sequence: CASSQTAGRPPGEQYF.

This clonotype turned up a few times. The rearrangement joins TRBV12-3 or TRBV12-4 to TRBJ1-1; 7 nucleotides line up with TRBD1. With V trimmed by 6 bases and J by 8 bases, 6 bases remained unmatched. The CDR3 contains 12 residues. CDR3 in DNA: TGTGCCAGCAGGGATAGGGACAGAGAAGCTTTCTTT. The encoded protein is CASRDRDREAFF.